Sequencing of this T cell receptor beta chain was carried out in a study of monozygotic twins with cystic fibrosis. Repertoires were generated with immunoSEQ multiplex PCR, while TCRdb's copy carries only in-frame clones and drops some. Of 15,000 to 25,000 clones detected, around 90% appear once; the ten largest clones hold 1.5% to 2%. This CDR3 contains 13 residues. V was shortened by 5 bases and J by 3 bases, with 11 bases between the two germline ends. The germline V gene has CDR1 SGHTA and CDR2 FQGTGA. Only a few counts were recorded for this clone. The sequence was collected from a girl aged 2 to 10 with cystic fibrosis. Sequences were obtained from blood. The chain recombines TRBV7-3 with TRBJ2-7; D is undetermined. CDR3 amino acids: CASSPGRNYEQYF. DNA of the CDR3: TGTGCCAGCAGCCCCGGACGGAACTACGAGCAGTACTTC.